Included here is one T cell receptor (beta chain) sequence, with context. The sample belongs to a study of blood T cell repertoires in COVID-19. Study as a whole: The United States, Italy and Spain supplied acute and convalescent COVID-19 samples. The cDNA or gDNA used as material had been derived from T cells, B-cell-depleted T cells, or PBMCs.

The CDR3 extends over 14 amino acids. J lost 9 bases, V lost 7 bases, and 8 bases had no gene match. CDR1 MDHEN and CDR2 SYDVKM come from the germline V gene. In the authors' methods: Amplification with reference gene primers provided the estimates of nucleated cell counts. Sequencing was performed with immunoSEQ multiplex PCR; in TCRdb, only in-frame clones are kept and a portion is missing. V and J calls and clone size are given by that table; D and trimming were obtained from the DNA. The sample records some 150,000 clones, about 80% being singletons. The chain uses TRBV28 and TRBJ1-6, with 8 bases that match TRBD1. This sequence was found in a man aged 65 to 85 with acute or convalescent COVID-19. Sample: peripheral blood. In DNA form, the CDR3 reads TGTGCCAGCACAAAAGGACAGGGAGGTTCACCCCTCCACTTT. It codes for CASTKGQGGSPLHF.